Following are 4 T cell receptor beta chains from one sample sequenced in a study of tumor and adjacent non-tumor tissue in lung cancer. No cell sorting was done before RNA was extracted from the tissue. More than 3 cm separated this lung sample from the edge of the tumor. The library came from three nested PCR rounds adapted from ARM-PCR protocols. MiXCR was run by TCRdb on the multiplex PCR reads, yielding one entry per CDR3 protein. Of more than 85,000 distinct CDR3 sequences listed, 60% to 80% are singletons. The sample comprised distant non-tumor lung tissue. The receptors derive from a man aged 25 to 40 with non-small cell lung cancer.

This clonotype was picked up a small number of times. A read error may be the cause here, since a much bigger clone is one base away. V and J are TRBV20-1 and TRBJ1-1, with 9 positions matching TRBD1. Germline V gene sequence: CDR1 DFQATT, CDR2 SNEGSKA (reference sequence). After removal of 5 bases from V and 5 bases from J, the junction contained 12 bases not matched to a gene. This CDR3 is 15 amino acids long. CDR3 nucleotides: TGCAGTGCTGTTCCATTACAGGGGGCGAGGACTGAAGCTTTCTTT. Translating gives CSAVPLQGARTEAFF.

Turning to this clonotype: Since a much larger clone is just one base distant, this may be a read error. V and J are TRBV10-3 and TRBJ2-6, with D perhaps given as TRBD1 or TRBD2 (5 bases each). CDR1 is ENHRY, CDR2 SYGVKD, per germline. The CDR3 contains 15 residues. The CDR3 spells CAISPGAPGVNVLTF. The CDR3, as DNA: TGTGCCATCAGCCCCGGGGCTCCTGGGGTCAACGTCCTGACTTTC.

Ten or more counts support this clonotype. The rearrangement links TRBV5-5 to TRBJ2-7; no firm D call. V shed 10 bases and J shed 4 bases, with 15 bases lying between them. Germline loops: CDR1 SGHKS, CDR2 YYEKEE (reference sequence). The CDR3 has 12 residues. This CDR3 is CAPERGVYEQYF. CDR3 nucleotide sequence: TGTGCCCCAGAGAGAGGTGTTTACGAGCAGTACTTC.

The chain combines TRBV11-2 with TRBJ2-5, with D possibly being TRBD1 or TRBD2 (5 bases each). Per the germline V gene, CDR1 is SGHAT and CDR2 is FQNNGV. The V end lost 5 bases, the J end lost 0 bases, and 13 bases lay between the germline ends. The CDR3 extends over 15 amino acids. CDR3 in DNA: TGTGCCAGCAGCACCGGGACCGCATACCAAGAGACCCAGTACTTC. Translating it yields CASSTGTAYQETQYF.